The 27 T cell receptor beta chains presented below share a single source sample, sequenced in a study of cytomegalovirus exposure and HLA in healthy donors. The PCR was carried out with 60 Vbeta primers and 13 Jbeta primers. The protocol was immunoSEQ multiplex PCR, while the TCRdb copy is restricted to in-frame clones and leaves out a portion. The table includes about 170,000 clones, roughly three quarters detected once. Sequencing was performed on PBMCs. The receptor source for this set is a man in his forties or fifties in good health and CMV-seropositive.

The genes are TRBV7-2 and TRBJ2-3; 7 nucleotides agree with TRBD2. The CDR3 extends over 14 amino acids. Germline loops: CDR1 SGHTA, CDR2 FQGNSA. V gave up 5 bases and J gave up 4 bases; unmatched junction bases: 6. In nucleotides, the CDR3 is TGTGCCAGCAGCCTGGGAGCGGGGTCAGATACGCAGTATTTT. This gives the protein CASSLGAGSDTQYF.

The chain uses TRBV6-1 and TRBJ1-1; no firm D call. The germline V and J ends were trimmed by 5 bases and 7 bases, with 11 bases remaining between them. This CDR3 spans 12 amino acids. Germline V lookup: CDR1 MNHNS, CDR2 SASEGT. The CDR3 sequence is CASSPIRDEAFF. The CDR3 bases are TGTGCCAGCAGTCCGATCCGCGATGAAGCTTTCTTT.

The rearrangement links TRBV27 to TRBJ1-6; a weak D match, TRBD1 (6 bases). CDR1 and CDR2 (germline): MNHEY, SMNVEV (reference sequence). The ends were cut back, 6 bases at V and 10 bases at J, with 10 bases in the middle. The CDR3 sequence is 12 residues long. The CDR3 spells CASRTGISPLHF. CDR3 DNA: TGTGCCAGCAGAACAGGGATCTCACCCCTCCACTTT.

The chain carries TRBV6-5 and TRBJ1-2; 7 bases agree with TRBD1. CDR1 is MNHEY, CDR2 SVGAGI, per germline. This CDR3 has 14 amino acids. The trim removed 8 bases at V and 5 bases at J, leaving 11 bases unmatched. CDR3 sequence reads: CASGKTGTAYGYTF. The CDR3 DNA is TGTGCCAGCGGGAAAACCGGGACAGCTTATGGCTACACCTTC.

The chain employs TRBV19 and TRBJ1-5; 8 bases map to TRBD1. V gave up 4 bases and J gave up 5 bases; unmatched junction bases: 4. This CDR3 has 14 residues. Per germline, CDR1 LNHDA and CDR2 SQIVND (reference sequence). In nucleotides, the CDR3 is TGTGCCAGTAGTACAAGACAGGGGCATCAGCCCCAGCATTTT. Its translation: CASSTRQGHQPQHF.

The rearrangement uses TRBV2 and TRBJ1-2, with D perhaps TRBD1 (6 bases). Germline lookup yields CDR1 SNHLY and CDR2 FYNNEI. The length of the CDR3 is 13 residues. V gave up 2 bases and J gave up 2 bases, with 6 bases separating them. For the CDR3, the DNA is TGTGCCAGCAGTGAACAGGGGAACTATGGCTACACCTTC. This sequence encodes CASSEQGNYGYTF.

CDR3 DNA: TGCGCCAGCAGCTTGGCCGGACAGGGGGGCAATGAGCAGTTCTTC. This codes for CASSLAGQGGNEQFF. The chain combines TRBV5-1 with TRBJ2-1; 10 bases are a match to TRBD1. J lost 6 bases, V lost 0 bases, and 3 bases had no gene match. Germline V lookup: CDR1 SGHRS, CDR2 YFSETQ. The CDR3 has 15 amino acids. The variable domain in full, with the rest retrieved from reference TRBV5-1 and TRBJ2-1, is KAGVTQTPRYLIKTRGQQVTLSCSPISGHRSVSWYQQTPGQGLQFLFEYFSETQRNKGNFPGRFSGRQFSNSRSEMNVSTLELGDSALYLCASSLAGQGGNEQFFGPGTRLTVL.

This sequence joins TRBV4-3 and TRBJ2-3, with D unresolved. This CDR3 spans 14 amino acids. Trimming shortened V by 1 base and J by 0 bases, and 5 bases separated the two germline ends. Germline V CDR1 and CDR2: LGHNA, YSLEER. CDR3 sequence reads: CASSQVQSTDTQYF. CDR3 nucleotide sequence: TGCGCCAGCAGCCAAGTGCAGAGCACAGATACGCAGTATTTT.

This sequence joins TRBV14 and TRBJ1-6; 8 positions agree with TRBD1. The germline CDR1 and CDR2 sequences are SGHDN and FVKESK. With 4 bases clipped from V and 0 bases from J, the junction kept 5 bases outside the gene matches. The CDR3 length is 17 residues. CDR3 sequence reads: CASSRTGYSSYNSPLHF. The CDR3 DNA reads TGTGCCAGCAGCCGGACAGGGTACAGCTCCTATAATTCACCCCTCCACTTT.

Written as DNA, the CDR3 is TGTGCCAGCACCCAGACAGTCAACTATGGCTACACCTTC. The encoded protein is CASTQTVNYGYTF. The chain uses TRBV2 and TRBJ1-2; maybe TRBD1 (5 bases). The CDR3 spans 13 residues. The ends were cut back, 7 bases at V and 2 bases at J, with 11 bases in the middle. In germline, CDR1 is SNHLY, CDR2 FYNNEI. The full variable domain, in which reference TRBV2 and TRBJ1-2 provide the parts outside the CDR3, is EPEVTQTPSHQVTQMGQEVILRCVPISNHLYFYWYRQILGQKVEFLVSFYNNEISEKSEIFDDQFSVERPDGSNFTLKIRSTKLEDSAMYFCASTQTVNYGYTFGSGTRLTVV.

The rearrangement links TRBV9 to TRBJ1-6; D remains unclear. Germline V gene sequence: CDR1 SGDLS, CDR2 YYNGEE. V dropped 2 bases and J dropped 5 bases, with 8 bases sitting between them. The CDR3 has 14 residues. The CDR3 sequence: CASSVREDNSPLHF. CDR3 in DNA: TGTGCCAGCAGCGTTCGGGAGGATAATTCACCCCTCCACTTT.

The rearrangement uses TRBV5-5 and TRBJ2-7; 8 nucleotides line up with TRBD2. V was pared by 0 bases and J by 3 bases, with 2 bases of the junction left unmatched. The germline CDR1 and CDR2 sequences are SGHKS and YYEKEE (reference sequence). The CDR3 has 14 amino acids. The CDR3: CASSLGGGNYEQYF. CDR3 bases: TGTGCCAGCAGCTTGGGCGGGGGGAACTACGAGCAGTACTTC.

The CDR3 loop reads CASSSKGRGGPKNIQYF. CDR3 bases: TGTGCCAGCAGCTCCAAGGGGCGGGGGGGCCCCAAAAACATTCAGTACTTC. The rearrangement joins TRBV5-6 to TRBJ2-4; 9 bases agree with TRBD2. V trimming: 3 bases; J trimming: 2 bases; junction bases outside the gene matches: 9. The CDR3 totals 17 residues. Germline assignment: CDR1 SGHDT and CDR2 YYEEEE.

V usage is TRBV9 and J usage is TRBJ2-7; 8 bases map to TRBD1. Germline CDR1 is SGDLS and CDR2 is YYNGEE. V shed 4 bases, J shed 0 bases, and the junction held 12 bases outside the gene matches. There are 17 residues in the CDR3. The CDR3, as DNA: TGTGCCAGCAGCAGACCCTCCGGCGGGACAGGCTCCTACGAGCAGTACTTC. Its translation: CASSRPSGGTGSYEQYF.

The chain joins TRBV7-2 to TRBJ1-2, with TRBD1 matching 7 bases. The V gene's germline CDR1 is SGHTA and CDR2 FQGNSA. V trimming: 0 bases; J trimming: 4 bases; junction bases outside the gene matches: 5. There are 15 residues in the CDR3. CDR3 in DNA: TGTGCCAGCAGCTTAGCGCAGGGACAGACCTATGGCTACACCTTC. It translates to CASSLAQGQTYGYTF. The full variable domain, its missing parts supplied by reference TRBV7-2 and TRBJ1-2, is GAGVSQSPSNKVTEKGKDVELRCDPISGHTALYWYRQSLGQGLEFLIYFQGNSAPDKSGLPSDRFSAERTGGSVSTLTIQRTQQEDSAVYLCASSLAQGQTYGYTFGSGTRLTVV.

V and J are TRBV6-1 and TRBJ1-5, with a possible D match to TRBD1 (6 bases). The V end lost 6 bases, the J end lost 1 base, and 13 bases lay between the germline ends. CDR1 is MNHNS, CDR2 SASEGT, per germline. The CDR3 sequence is 15 residues long. This CDR3 reads CASRLQGVSNQPQHF. DNA of the CDR3: TGTGCCAGCAGGTTACAGGGAGTAAGCAATCAGCCCCAGCATTTT.

CDR3 region: CASSVETGGNTEAFF. The CDR3 DNA is TGTGCCAGCAGCGTAGAAACAGGGGGGAACACTGAAGCTTTCTTT. The V call is TRBV9, the J call TRBJ1-1, with 8 nucleotides matching TRBD1. This CDR3 comprises 15 residues. V trimming: 0 bases; J trimming: 1 base; junction bases outside the gene matches: 2. Germline assignment: CDR1 SGDLS and CDR2 YYNGEE. The complete variable domain, with remaining parts taken from reference TRBV9 and TRBJ1-1, reads DSGVTQTPKHLITATGQRVTLRCSPRSGDLSVYWYQQSLDQGLQFLIQYYNGEERAKGNILERFSAQQFPDLHSELNLSSLELGDSALYFCASSVETGGNTEAFFGQGTRLTVV.

The V and J genes are TRBV15 and TRBJ2-7, with TRBD1 as a possible D gene (6 bases). The CDR3 totals 15 residues. The germline gives CDR1 LNHNV, CDR2 YYDKDF (reference sequence). V gave up 3 bases and J gave up 2 bases, with 14 bases separating them. The CDR3 spells CATSSLWGQTYEQYF. For the CDR3, the DNA is TGTGCCACCAGCAGCCTCTGGGGGCAAACCTACGAGCAGTACTTC.

The V call is TRBV7-2, the J call TRBJ2-2; D not certain. CDR3 length equals 13 residues. The germline gives CDR1 SGHTA, CDR2 FQGNSA. Between the trimmed V and J ends, which lost 1 base and 4 bases, there was a span of 4 bases. The CDR3, as DNA: TGTGCCAGCAGCTTAGTAATCACCGGGGAGCTGTTTTTT. Translating it yields CASSLVITGELFF.

The gene calls are TRBV6-6 and TRBJ2-7; 7 nucleotides line up with TRBD1. CDR3 length: 13 residues. The ends lost 2 bases at V and 7 bases at J; junction bases unmatched: 5. The germline V gene encodes CDR1 MNHNY and CDR2 SVGAGI (reference sequence). CDR3 bases: TGTGCCAGCAGTTACCAGGGGGAATATGAGCAGTACTTC. Amino acid sequence: CASSYQGEYEQYF.

The rearrangement joins TRBV29-1 to TRBJ1-5; unclear D gene. The ends were cut back, 7 bases at V and 1 base at J, with 11 bases in the middle. CDR1 and CDR2 (germline): SQVTM, ANQGSEA. The CDR3 length is 13 residues. The CDR3 region has the DNA TGCAGCGCCGGGGAGAACAGCAATCAGCCCCAGCATTTT. Translated, it gives CSAGENSNQPQHF.

Points on this clone: Mismatch with germline at one junction end may stem from a read error. The chain joins TRBV7-7 to TRBJ2-2, with 13 positions matching TRBD2. Germline V gives CDR1 SSHAT, CDR2 FNYEAQ (reference sequence). The CDR3 sequence is 17 residues long. As DNA, the CDR3 is TGTGCTAGCAGCATAGGACTAGCGGGGGCGAACACCGGGGAGCTGTTTTTT. It specifies CASSIGLAGANTGELFF. Filled out from reference TRBV7-7 and TRBJ2-2, the complete variable domain reads GAGVSQSPRYKVTKRGQDVTLRCDPISSHATLYWYQQALGQGPEFLTYFNYEAQPDKSGLPSDRFSAERPEGSISTLTIQRTEQRDSAMYRCASSIGLAGANTGELFFGEGSRLTVL.

The CDR3, as DNA: TGTGCCACCAGCCCACAGGGGGCTGGCGGGGCCAACGTCCTGACTTTC. Translating it yields CATSPQGAGGANVLTF. The chain joins TRBV15 to TRBJ2-6; 9 nucleotides agree with TRBD1. Germline values: CDR1 LNHNV, CDR2 YYDKDF (reference sequence). J lost 4 bases, V lost 5 bases, and 6 bases had no gene match. The CDR3 length is 16 residues.

The chain combines TRBV10-3 with TRBJ2-7; TRBD1 aligns across 7 bases. The germline V gene has CDR1 ENHRY and CDR2 SYGVKD. With 5 bases clipped from V and 2 bases from J, the junction kept 12 bases outside the gene matches. The CDR3 loop spans 16 amino acids. CDR3 bases: TGTGCCATCAGTAATCTTCGACAGGGTAAGGCCTACGAGCAGTACTTC. It is translated as CAISNLRQGKAYEQYF.

V and J are TRBV4-3 and TRBJ2-1; 11 bases agree with TRBD2. Germline CDR1 is LGHNA and CDR2 is YSLEER. The CDR3 covers 16 residues. V dropped 3 bases and J dropped 1; count of bases not matched to a gene: 2. DNA of the CDR3: TGCGCCAGCAGCCATGCTAGCGGGGGGTCCTACAATGAGCAGTTCTTC. It encodes CASSHASGGSYNEQFF.

The chain has TRBV18 and TRBJ2-3; TRBD2 matches at 10 bases. The CDR3 covers 15 residues. Germline loops: CDR1 KGHSH, CDR2 LQKENI. V lost 4 bases, J lost 5 bases, and 6 bases stayed unmatched. The CDR3 region is CASSQTSGPGDTQYF. The CDR3 DNA reads TGTGCCAGCTCACAGACTAGCGGGCCGGGAGATACGCAGTATTTT. The full variable domain, its missing parts supplied by reference TRBV18 and TRBJ2-3, is NAGVMQNPRHLVRRRGQEARLRCSPMKGHSHVYWYRQLPEEGLKFMVYLQKENIIDESGMPKERFSAEFPKEGPSILRIQQVVRGDSAAYFCASSQTSGPGDTQYFGPGTRLTVL.

The V gene is TRBV9, the J gene TRBJ2-2; TRBD1 aligns across 10 bases. CDR3 length: 19 residues. V lost 4 bases, J lost 6 bases, and 18 bases stayed unmatched. Germline CDR1 SGDLS, CDR2 YYNGEE. The CDR3: CASSTPILSGQGRAGELFF. The CDR3 region has the DNA TGTGCCAGCAGCACCCCGATATTATCGGGACAGGGGAGGGCCGGGGAGCTGTTTTTT. Full variable domain (outside the CDR3, taken from reference TRBV9 and TRBJ2-2): DSGVTQTPKHLITATGQRVTLRCSPRSGDLSVYWYQQSLDQGLQFLIQYYNGEERAKGNILERFSAQQFPDLHSELNLSSLELGDSALYFCASSTPILSGQGRAGELFFGEGSRLTVL.